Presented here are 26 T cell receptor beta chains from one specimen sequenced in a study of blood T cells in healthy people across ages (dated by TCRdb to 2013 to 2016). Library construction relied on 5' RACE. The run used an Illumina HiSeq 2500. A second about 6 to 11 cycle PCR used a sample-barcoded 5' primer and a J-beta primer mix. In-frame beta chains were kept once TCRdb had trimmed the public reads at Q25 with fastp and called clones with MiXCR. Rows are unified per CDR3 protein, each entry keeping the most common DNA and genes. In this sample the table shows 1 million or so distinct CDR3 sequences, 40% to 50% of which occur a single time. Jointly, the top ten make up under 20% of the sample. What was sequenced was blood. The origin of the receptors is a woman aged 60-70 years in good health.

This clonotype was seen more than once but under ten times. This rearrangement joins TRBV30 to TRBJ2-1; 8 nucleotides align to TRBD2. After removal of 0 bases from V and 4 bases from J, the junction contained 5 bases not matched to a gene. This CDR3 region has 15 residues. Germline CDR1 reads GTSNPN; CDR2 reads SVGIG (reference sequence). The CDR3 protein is CAWSVTGGGYNEQFF. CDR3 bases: TGTGCCTGGAGTGTAACCGGGGGGGGTTACAATGAGCAGTTCTTC.

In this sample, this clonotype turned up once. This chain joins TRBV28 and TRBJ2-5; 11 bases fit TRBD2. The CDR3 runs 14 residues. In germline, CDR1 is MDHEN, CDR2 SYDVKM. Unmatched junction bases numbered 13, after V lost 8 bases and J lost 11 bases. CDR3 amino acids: CASPLAGERWEQYF. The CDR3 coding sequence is TGTGCCAGCCCACTAGCGGGAGAAAGGTGGGAGCAGTACTTC.

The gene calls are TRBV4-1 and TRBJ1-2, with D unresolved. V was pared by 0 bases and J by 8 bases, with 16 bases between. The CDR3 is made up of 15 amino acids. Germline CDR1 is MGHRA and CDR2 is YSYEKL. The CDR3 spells CASSQEDRGSRGYTF. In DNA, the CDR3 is TGCGCCAGCAGCCAAGAGGACCGGGGTAGTCGAGGCTACACCTTC.

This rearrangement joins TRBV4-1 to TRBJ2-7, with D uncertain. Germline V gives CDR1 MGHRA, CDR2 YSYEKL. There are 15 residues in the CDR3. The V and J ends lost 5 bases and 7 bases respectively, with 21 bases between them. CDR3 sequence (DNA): TGCGCCAGCAGCTATTCCCAGTCCCCGGTTAATGAGCAGTACTTC. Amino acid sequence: CASSYSQSPVNEQYF.

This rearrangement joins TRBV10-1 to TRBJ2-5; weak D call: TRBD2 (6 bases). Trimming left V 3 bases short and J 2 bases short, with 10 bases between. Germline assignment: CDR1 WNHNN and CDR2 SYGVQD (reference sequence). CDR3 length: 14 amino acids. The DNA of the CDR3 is TGCGCCAGCAGTGACGGCGGACTACAAGAGACCCAGTACTTC. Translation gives CASSDGGLQETQYF.

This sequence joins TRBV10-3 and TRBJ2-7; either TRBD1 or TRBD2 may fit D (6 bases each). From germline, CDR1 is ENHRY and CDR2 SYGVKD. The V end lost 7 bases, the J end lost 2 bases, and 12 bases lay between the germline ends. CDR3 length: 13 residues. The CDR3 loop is CAITSGGPYEQYF. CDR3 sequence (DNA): TGTGCCATCACTAGTGGGGGGCCCTACGAGCAGTACTTC.

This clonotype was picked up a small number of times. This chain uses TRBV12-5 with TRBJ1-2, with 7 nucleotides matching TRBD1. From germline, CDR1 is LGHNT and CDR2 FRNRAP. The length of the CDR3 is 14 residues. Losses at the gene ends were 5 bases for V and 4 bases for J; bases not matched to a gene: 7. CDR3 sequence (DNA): TGTGCTAGTGGTCCCACCAACAGGGGCTATGGCTACACCTTC. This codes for CASGPTNRGYGYTF.

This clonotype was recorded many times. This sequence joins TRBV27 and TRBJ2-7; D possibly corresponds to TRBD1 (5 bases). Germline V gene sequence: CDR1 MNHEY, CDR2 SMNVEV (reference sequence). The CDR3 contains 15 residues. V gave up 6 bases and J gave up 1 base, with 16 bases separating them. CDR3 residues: CASRGARHSSYEQYF. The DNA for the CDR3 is TGTGCCAGCAGAGGGGCGCGGCACTCTTCCTACGAGCAGTACTTC.

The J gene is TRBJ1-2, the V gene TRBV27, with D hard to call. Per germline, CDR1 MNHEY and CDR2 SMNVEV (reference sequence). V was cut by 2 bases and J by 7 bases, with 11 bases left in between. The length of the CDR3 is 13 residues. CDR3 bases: TGTGCCAGCAGTTTACGGGCCCGGGGTGGCTACACCTTC. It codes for CASSLRARGGYTF.

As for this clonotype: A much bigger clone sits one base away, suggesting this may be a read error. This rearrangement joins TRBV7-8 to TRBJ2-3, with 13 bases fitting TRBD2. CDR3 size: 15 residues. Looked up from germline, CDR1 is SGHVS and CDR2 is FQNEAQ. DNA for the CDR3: TGTGCCAGCAGCTTCACTAGCGGGGGGGCGGATATGCAGTATTTT. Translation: CASSFTSGGADMQYF.

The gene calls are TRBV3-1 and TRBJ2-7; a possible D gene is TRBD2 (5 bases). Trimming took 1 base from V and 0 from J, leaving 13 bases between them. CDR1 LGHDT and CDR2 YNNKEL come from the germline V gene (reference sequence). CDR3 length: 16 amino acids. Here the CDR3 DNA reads TGTGCCAGCAGCCAAGTAGGTGGAGGCCTCTCCTACGAGCAGTACTTC. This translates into CASSQVGGGLSYEQYF.

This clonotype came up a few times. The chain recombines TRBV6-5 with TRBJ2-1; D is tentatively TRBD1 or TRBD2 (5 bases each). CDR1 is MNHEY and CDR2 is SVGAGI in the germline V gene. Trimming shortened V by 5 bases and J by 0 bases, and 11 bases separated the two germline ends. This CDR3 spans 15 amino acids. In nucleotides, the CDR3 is TGTGCCAGCAGTCGGGACCCTAGCTCCTACAATGAGCAGTTCTTC. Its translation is CASSRDPSSYNEQFF.

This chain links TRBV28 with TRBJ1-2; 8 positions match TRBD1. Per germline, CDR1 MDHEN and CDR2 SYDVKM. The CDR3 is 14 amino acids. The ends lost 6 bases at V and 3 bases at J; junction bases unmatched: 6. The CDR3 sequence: CASSRAGGDYGYTF. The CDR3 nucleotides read TGTGCCAGCAGCAGAGCAGGGGGCGACTATGGCTACACCTTC.

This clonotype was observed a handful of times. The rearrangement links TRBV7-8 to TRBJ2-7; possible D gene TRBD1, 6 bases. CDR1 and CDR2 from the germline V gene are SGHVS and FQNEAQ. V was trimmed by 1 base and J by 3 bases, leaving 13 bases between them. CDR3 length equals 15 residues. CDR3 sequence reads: CASSLDSRGIYEQYF. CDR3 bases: TGTGCCAGCAGCTTAGATTCCAGGGGTATCTACGAGCAGTACTTC.

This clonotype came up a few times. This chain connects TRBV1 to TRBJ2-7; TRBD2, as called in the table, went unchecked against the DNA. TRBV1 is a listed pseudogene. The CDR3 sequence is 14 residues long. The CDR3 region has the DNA TGCACCAGCGGGGGACTAGCGGCTGACTACGAGCAGTACTTC. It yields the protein CTSGGLAADYEQYF.

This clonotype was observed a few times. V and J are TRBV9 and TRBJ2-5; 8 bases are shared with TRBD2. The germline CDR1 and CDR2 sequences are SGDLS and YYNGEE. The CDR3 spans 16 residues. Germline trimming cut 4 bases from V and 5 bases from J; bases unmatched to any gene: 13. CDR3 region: CASSTGRTSSEETQYF. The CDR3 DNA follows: TGTGCCAGCAGCACCGGACGGACTAGCTCGGAGGAGACCCAGTACTTC.

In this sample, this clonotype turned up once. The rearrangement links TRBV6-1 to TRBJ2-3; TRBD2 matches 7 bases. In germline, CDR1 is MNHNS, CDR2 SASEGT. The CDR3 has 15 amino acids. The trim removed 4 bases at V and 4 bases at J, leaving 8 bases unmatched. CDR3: CASSAVSGKADTQYF. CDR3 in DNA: TGTGCCAGCAGTGCCGTAAGCGGGAAAGCAGATACGCAGTATTTT.

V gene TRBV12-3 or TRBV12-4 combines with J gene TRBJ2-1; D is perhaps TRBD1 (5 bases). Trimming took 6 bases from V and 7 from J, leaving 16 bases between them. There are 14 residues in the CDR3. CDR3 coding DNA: TGTGCCAGCAGCCTAGACAGAGCCGAAAATGAGCAGTTCTTC. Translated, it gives CASSLDRAENEQFF.

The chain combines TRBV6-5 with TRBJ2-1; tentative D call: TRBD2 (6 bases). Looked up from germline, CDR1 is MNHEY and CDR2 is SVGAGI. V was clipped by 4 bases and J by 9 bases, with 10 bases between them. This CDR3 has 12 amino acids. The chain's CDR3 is CASSSPGVEQFF. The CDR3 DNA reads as TGTGCCAGCAGTTCCCCGGGAGTTGAGCAGTTCTTC.

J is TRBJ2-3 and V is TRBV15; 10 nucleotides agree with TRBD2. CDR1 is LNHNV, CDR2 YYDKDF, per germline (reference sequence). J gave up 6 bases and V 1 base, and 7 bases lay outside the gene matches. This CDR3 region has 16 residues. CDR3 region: CATSRGLAGDSDTQYF. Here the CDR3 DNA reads TGTGCCACCAGCAGAGGCCTAGCGGGAGACAGTGATACGCAGTATTTT.

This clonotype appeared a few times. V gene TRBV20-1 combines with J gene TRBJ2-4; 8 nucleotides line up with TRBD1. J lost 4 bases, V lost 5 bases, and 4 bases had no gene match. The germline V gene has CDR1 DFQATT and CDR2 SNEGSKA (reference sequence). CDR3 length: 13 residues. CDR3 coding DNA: TGCAGTGCTCCGGGACAGGTTAAAAACATTCAGTACTTC. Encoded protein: CSAPGQVKNIQYF.

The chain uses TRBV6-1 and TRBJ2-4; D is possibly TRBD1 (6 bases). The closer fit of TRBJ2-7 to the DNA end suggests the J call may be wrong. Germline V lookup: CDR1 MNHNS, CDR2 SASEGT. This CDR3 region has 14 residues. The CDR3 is CASKAAGGGYEQYF. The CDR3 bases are TGTGCCAGCAAAGCCGCTGGGGGCGGCTACGAGCAGTACTTC.

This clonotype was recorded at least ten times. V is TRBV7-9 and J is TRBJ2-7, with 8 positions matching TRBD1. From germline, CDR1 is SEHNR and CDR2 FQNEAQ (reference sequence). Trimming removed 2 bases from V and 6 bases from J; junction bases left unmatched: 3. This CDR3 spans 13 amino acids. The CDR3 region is CASSLTQGAEQYF. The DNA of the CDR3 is TGTGCCAGCAGCTTAACCCAGGGGGCCGAGCAGTACTTC.

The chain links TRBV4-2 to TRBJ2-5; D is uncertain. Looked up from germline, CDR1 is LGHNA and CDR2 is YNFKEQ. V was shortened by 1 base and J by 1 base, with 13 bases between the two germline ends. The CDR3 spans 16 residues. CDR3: CASSQGANLLQETQYF. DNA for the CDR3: TGTGCCAGCAGCCAAGGGGCGAACCTTCTCCAAGAGACCCAGTACTTC.

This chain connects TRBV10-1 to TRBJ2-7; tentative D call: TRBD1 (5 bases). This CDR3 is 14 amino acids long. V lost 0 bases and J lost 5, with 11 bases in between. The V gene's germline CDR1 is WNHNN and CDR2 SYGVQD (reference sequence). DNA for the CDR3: TGCGCCAGCAGTGAGTCGGGGCTGGCCGACGAGCAGTACTTC. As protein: CASSESGLADEQYF.

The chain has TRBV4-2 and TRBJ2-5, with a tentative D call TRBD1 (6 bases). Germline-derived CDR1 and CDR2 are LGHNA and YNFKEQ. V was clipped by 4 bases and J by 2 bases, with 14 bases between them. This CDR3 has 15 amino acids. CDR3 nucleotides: TGTGCCAGCAGCCTTTCCGGGACACCTCAAGAGACCCAGTACTTC. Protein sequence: CASSLSGTPQETQYF.